Here is one TCR beta chain with its context. No antigen is known for it. This sample is drawn from a study of cytomegalovirus exposure and HLA in healthy donors. Study overall: The study placed 70% to 90% of its 350 to 450 genotyped donors in the Caucasian-associated ancestry cluster.

Findings of the study overall: Within the data, a cluster of highly shared sequence variants was likely a sequencing artifact. The study carried out a later analysis of TCR beta sequences. It associated 15,000 to 20,000 of them with specific HLA alleles at a false discovery rate of 0.05. A prior analysis recorded that most TCR beta V segments were productive about 90% or about 30% of the time.

PCR amplification relied on 60 Vbeta primers (plus 13 Jbeta primers). Clones were sequenced by immunoSEQ multiplex PCR, and TCRdb holds only the in-frame ones, with some missing. The profile covers 180,000 or so clones, with roughly four fifths appearing a single time and 4.9% taken by the ten largest. CDR1 LNHDA and CDR2 SQIVND come from the germline V gene (reference sequence). With 7 bases removed from V and 10 bases from J, the gap between germline ends came to 22 bases. There are 15 residues in the CDR3. The TCR comes from a woman younger than 35 in good health and CMV-seropositive. The sample comprised PBMCs. V gene TRBV19 combines with J gene TRBJ1-4; D ambiguous. This CDR3 reads CASTIGQNPGGKLFF. The CDR3 bases are TGTGCCAGTACCATCGGTCAGAACCCCGGAGGAAAACTGTTTTTT.